These 30 T cell receptor beta chains share one sample of origin, sequenced in a study of T cells in Graves' hyperthyroidism and ophthalmopathy. TCR beta CDR3 regions were amplified from RNA transcripts. During a first-round RT-PCR of the TCR CDR3, the HTBI primer set was used. TCRdb used MiXCR to reprocess the multiplex PCR reads, holding one entry per CDR3 protein. The sample records around 100,000 distinct CDR3 sequences, around 50% being singletons. Sample: blood. These receptors were collected from a man aged 35 to 55 with Graves' hyperthyroidism.

As for this clonotype: Given a much more abundant clone one base away, this may be a read error. The rearrangement links TRBV11-2 to TRBJ2-1, with D possibly matching TRBD2 (5 bases). Germline CDR1 is SGHAT and CDR2 is FQNNGV. The CDR3 extends over 16 amino acids. Written as DNA, the CDR3 is TGTGCCAGCAGCCCCCCAAGCGGACTCTCCTACAGTGAGCAGTTCTTC. It specifies CASSPPSGLSYSEQFF. Using reference TRBV11-2 and TRBJ2-1 for the parts outside the CDR3, the full variable domain is EAGVAQSPRYKIIEKRQSVAFWCNPISGHATLYWYQQILGQGPKLLIQFQNNGVVDDSQLPKDRFSAERLKGVDSTLKIQPAKLEDSAVYLCASSPPSGLSYSEQFFGPGTRLTVL.

The rearrangement joins TRBV20-1 to TRBJ2-7; D is possibly TRBD2 (6 bases). V gave up 8 bases and J gave up 6 bases, with 14 bases separating them. Per germline, CDR1 DFQATT and CDR2 SNEGSKA (reference sequence). The CDR3 is 11 residues long. The CDR3 is CSTIRGIEQYF. CDR3 bases: TGCAGTACAATTCGGGGGATCGAGCAGTACTTC.

The chain carries TRBV7-2 and TRBJ2-2, with 7 bases matching TRBD2. This CDR3 has 16 residues. V trimming: 1 base; J trimming: 4 bases; junction bases outside the gene matches: 6. The germline V gene encodes CDR1 SGHTA and CDR2 FQGNSA. The chain's CDR3 is CASSLDLGRGTGELFF. CDR3 DNA sequence: TGTGCCAGCAGCTTAGATTTGGGGAGGGGCACCGGGGAGCTGTTTTTT.

J is TRBJ1-4 and V is TRBV5-1; maybe TRBD1 (5 bases). V was cut by 4 bases and J by 5 bases, with 18 bases left in between. This CDR3 comprises 16 residues. Germline loops: CDR1 SGHRS, CDR2 YFSETQ. Here the CDR3 DNA reads TGCGCCAGCAGCCCTGGCACGGCAGGGAGAAATGAAAAACTGTTTTTT. Its translation is CASSPGTAGRNEKLFF.

This clonotype showed up many times. The gene calls are TRBV7-6 and TRBJ1-3, with D possibly TRBD1 on 5 matching bases. The V end was cut by 1 base, the J end by 0 bases, with 10 bases between. The CDR3 loop spans 16 amino acids. Per the germline V gene, CDR1 is SGHVS and CDR2 is FNYEAQ. In DNA form, the CDR3 reads TGTGCCAGCAGCTTAGAGGTCAGGGACTCTGGAAACACCATATATTTT. Translation: CASSLEVRDSGNTIYF.

This clonotype was detected only a few times. The J gene is TRBJ2-7, the V gene TRBV7-2, with D possibly TRBD1 on 5 matching bases. CDR3 length equals 14 residues. In germline, CDR1 is SGHTA, CDR2 FQGNSA. The V end was cut by 6 bases, the J end by 2 bases, with 14 bases between. The CDR3 region is CASSPPDNPYEQYF. As DNA, the CDR3 is TGTGCCAGCAGTCCCCCGGACAACCCCTACGAGCAGTACTTC.

This clonotype came up many times. The genes are TRBV6-6 and TRBJ1-1, with D unresolved. The ends were cut back, 0 bases at V and 1 base at J, with 9 bases in the middle. The V gene's germline CDR1 is MNHNY and CDR2 SVGAGI (reference sequence). The CDR3 contains 15 residues. CDR3 amino acids: CASSYSGSPNTEAFF. Written as DNA, the CDR3 is TGTGCCAGCAGTTACTCCGGATCCCCGAACACTGAAGCTTTCTTT.

Comments on this clonotype: At one boundary the junction diverges from the germline segment, which might be a read error. The chain uses TRBV7-2 and TRBJ1-1; the D gene is possibly TRBD1 (6 bases). CDR1 is SGHTA, CDR2 FQGNSA, per germline. The CDR3 runs 15 residues. CDR3 coding DNA: TGTGCCGGCAGCTTACTAGGGACAATGAACACTGAAGCTTTCTTT. It encodes CAGSLLGTMNTEAFF.

This chain uses TRBV19 with TRBJ2-7; TRBD1 agrees at 9 bases. From germline, CDR1 is LNHDA and CDR2 SQIVND (reference sequence). V lost 5 bases, J lost 7 bases, and 12 bases stayed unmatched. The CDR3 is 15 amino acids. The CDR3, as DNA: TGTGCCAGTAGTTCGAACACAGGGGGCAACCATGAGCAGTACTTC. It is translated as CASSSNTGGNHEQYF.

This clonotype has at least ten counts. This chain joins TRBV7-3 and TRBJ2-7; 7 bases are a match to TRBD1. CDR3 length: 14 residues. Germline V gene data show CDR1 as SGHTA and CDR2 as FQGTGA. Trimming removed 8 bases from V and 0 bases from J; junction bases left unmatched: 7. The CDR3 DNA is TGTGCCAGCCCCTCACAGGGGAGCTCCTACGAGCAGTACTTC. It yields the protein CASPSQGSSYEQYF.

This clonotype was counted many times. The V gene is TRBV6-4, the J gene TRBJ2-3; possible D gene TRBD2, 6 bases. Germline V lookup: CDR1 MRHNA, CDR2 SNTAGT. The V end lost 2 bases, the J end lost 3 bases, and 15 bases lay between the germline ends. This CDR3 is built from 16 residues. CDR3 nucleotide sequence: TGTGCCAGCAGTGACAGAGCGGGCGGTGGGACAGATACGCAGTATTTT. It specifies CASSDRAGGGTDTQYF.

The gene calls are TRBV7-2 and TRBJ2-7; TRBD1 aligns across 11 bases. This CDR3 has 15 amino acids. Trimming took 5 bases from V and 5 from J; bases not matched to a gene: 8. From germline, CDR1 is SGHTA and CDR2 FQGNSA. In nucleotides, the CDR3 is TGTGCCAGCAGCAAAACGAGGACAGGGGGCCACGAGCAGTACTTC. This translates into CASSKTRTGGHEQYF.

This clonotype appeared many times. The chain combines TRBV7-9 with TRBJ2-5; possible D gene TRBD1, 6 bases. Germline CDR1 SEHNR, CDR2 FQNEAQ (reference sequence). V was shortened by 5 bases and J by 7 bases, with 17 bases between the two germline ends. The CDR3 loop spans 14 amino acids. The CDR3 sequence is CASSTYDRFGTQYF. CDR3 coding DNA: TGTGCCAGCAGCACCTACGACAGGTTCGGGACCCAGTACTTC.

CDR3: CAEQTGQGATEAFF. The CDR3 bases are TGTGCCGAACAAACGGGACAGGGGGCCACTGAAGCTTTCTTT. The V and J genes are TRBV2 and TRBJ1-1; 12 bases are a match to TRBD1. This CDR3 contains 14 residues. With 11 bases clipped from V and 4 bases from J, the junction kept 8 bases outside the gene matches. The germline CDR1 and CDR2 sequences are SNHLY and FYNNEI.

The rearrangement links TRBV7-8 to TRBJ1-1, with D hard to call. Trimming pared 1 base from V and 1 base from J, leaving 10 bases between. This CDR3 region has 15 residues. In germline, CDR1 is SGHVS, CDR2 FQNEAQ. CDR3 sequence: CASSLVGWGNTEAFF. CDR3 sequence (DNA): TGTGCCAGCAGCTTAGTGGGCTGGGGGAACACTGAAGCTTTCTTT.

This clonotype was detected once. The rearrangement links TRBV2 to TRBJ2-2; 9 bases fit TRBD2. The germline CDR1 and CDR2 sequences are SNHLY and FYNNEI. CDR3 length equals 16 residues. Losses at the gene ends were 3 bases for V and 2 bases for J; bases not matched to a gene: 4. Written as DNA, the CDR3 is TGTGCCAGCAGTGATGGCGGGAGGGCCAACACCGGGGAGCTGTTTTTT. Residues: CASSDGGRANTGELFF.

In its sample, this clonotype was seen many times. For the CDR3, the DNA is TGTGCCAGCAGCTTGACAGGGGTCTATGGCTACACCTTC. Translating gives CASSLTGVYGYTF. The chain joins TRBV5-8 to TRBJ1-2, with 7 bases fitting TRBD1. The junction had 1 base not matched to a gene; V was cut back by 1 base and J by 4 bases. The germline V gene has CDR1 SGHTS and CDR2 YDEGEE. This CDR3 is 13 amino acids long.

This clonotype was seen once. The genes are TRBV7-9 and TRBJ1-1; D is uncertain. Germline values: CDR1 SEHNR, CDR2 FQNEAQ (reference sequence). Trimming took 5 bases from V and 1 from J, leaving 8 bases between them. This CDR3 has 13 amino acids. Here the CDR3 reads CASSSRRNTEAFF. The CDR3 region has the DNA TGTGCCAGCAGCAGCCGGCGGAACACTGAAGCTTTCTTT.

This clonotype was seen at least ten times. The rearrangement joins TRBV19 to TRBJ2-3; 8 nucleotides line up with TRBD2. V shed 3 bases and J 6 bases; nucleotides not matched to a gene: 8. The germline V gene encodes CDR1 LNHDA and CDR2 SQIVND (reference sequence). CDR3 length equals 15 residues. CDR3 residues: CASSIAAGGWDTQYF. The CDR3 nucleotides are TGTGCCAGTAGTATTGCGGCGGGAGGTTGGGATACGCAGTATTTT.

The V gene is TRBV30, the J gene TRBJ2-5; D remains ambiguous. Germline V CDR1 and CDR2: GTSNPN, SVGIG (reference sequence). This CDR3 region has 12 residues. V dropped 4 bases and J dropped 5 bases, with 11 bases sitting between them. The CDR3 reads CAWTGLRETQYF. DNA for the CDR3: TGTGCCTGGACCGGTCTGCGGGAGACCCAGTACTTC.

This clonotype has only a few counts. Possible read error: a much larger clone is one base away. The V and J genes are TRBV20-1 and TRBJ2-5; 12 bases are shared with TRBD2. The germline CDR1 and CDR2 sequences are DFQATT and SNEGSKA (reference sequence). The CDR3 has 16 residues. With V trimmed by 3 bases and J by 2 bases, 7 bases remained unmatched. CDR3 loop: CSARGLGTSGQETQYF. DNA of the CDR3: TGCAGTGCTAGGGGGTTAGGGACTAGCGGGCAAGAGACCCAGTACTTC.

This clonotype was recorded many times. J is TRBJ2-3 and V is TRBV7-2; tentatively, D is TRBD2 (5 bases). Trimming removed 4 bases at V and 9 bases at J, with 17 bases between. CDR3 length: 14 residues. Germline CDR1 reads SGHTA; CDR2 reads FQGNSA. The CDR3 DNA is TGTGCCAGCAGCTATACGGACTTCCTAGGAACGCAGTATTTT. Translated: CASSYTDFLGTQYF.

This clonotype was counted many times. This rearrangement joins TRBV5-1 to TRBJ1-1; 9 positions agree with TRBD1. Germline CDR1 SGHRS, CDR2 YFSETQ. This CDR3 is built from 15 residues. The trim removed 1 base at V and 10 bases at J, leaving 11 bases unmatched. CDR3 amino acids: CASSLQGQGADTAFF. The DNA for the CDR3 is TGCGCCAGCAGCTTGCAGGGACAGGGAGCGGATACAGCTTTCTTT.

V gene TRBV5-6 combines with J gene TRBJ1-5; a weak D match, TRBD1 (5 bases). Germline CDR1 and CDR2: SGHDT and YYEEEE. Trimming left V 10 bases short and J 7 bases short, with 18 bases between. The CDR3 spans 13 residues. This CDR3 reads CAWAPQGRQPQHF. The DNA for the CDR3 is TGTGCCTGGGCCCCTCAGGGCCGGCAGCCCCAGCATTTT.

This clonotype was recorded at least ten times. V is TRBV6-1 and J is TRBJ1-1; the D gene is possibly TRBD1 (5 bases). The CDR3 length is 13 residues. The V end lost 10 bases, the J end lost 0 bases, and 12 bases lay between the germline ends. Germline values: CDR1 MNHNS, CDR2 SASEGT. The CDR3 DNA is TGTGCCACAGCGGTCAGGGTGAACACTGAAGCTTTCTTT. It is translated as CATAVRVNTEAFF.

The V and J genes are TRBV7-2 and TRBJ1-5; D gene uncertain. This CDR3 is built from 12 residues. V lost 1 base and J 9 bases, leaving 7 bases between the germline ends. Per germline, CDR1 SGHTA and CDR2 FQGNSA. The CDR3 spells CASSLDEAPQHF. Written as DNA, the CDR3 is TGTGCCAGCAGCTTAGATGAGGCGCCCCAGCATTTT.

This clonotype was found many times. The chain employs TRBV7-9 and TRBJ2-7, with TRBD1 identical over 7 bases. Germline V CDR1 and CDR2: SEHNR, FQNEAQ (reference sequence). The CDR3 covers 14 residues. Unmatched junction bases numbered 6, after V lost 5 bases and J lost 2 bases. The CDR3 DNA reads TGTGCCAGCAGCGACCGGGACAGAACCTACGAGCAGTACTTC. This codes for CASSDRDRTYEQYF.

About this clonotype itself: It may be a read error: a sequence one base away is much more abundant. The chain recombines TRBV9 with TRBJ2-3, with D tentatively TRBD2 (6 bases). Between the trimmed V and J ends, which lost 3 bases and 2 bases, there was a span of 16 bases. CDR1 is SGDLS and CDR2 is YYNGEE in the germline V gene. The CDR3 runs to 16 residues. CDR3 nucleotides: TGTGCCAGCAGCGCAGGCGGAGCGGGCTACACAGATACGCAGTATTTT. Its protein is CASSAGGAGYTDTQYF. Combining the CDR3 with reference TRBV9 and TRBJ2-3 gives the whole variable domain DSGVTQTPKHLITATGQRVTLRCSPRSGDLSVYWYQQSLDQGLQFLIQYYNGEERAKGNILERFSAQQFPDLHSELNLSSLELGDSALYFCASSAGGAGYTDTQYFGPGTRLTVL.

Many counts were recorded for this clonotype. The DNA for the CDR3 is TGTGCCAGCAGCCAAGGGACTAGCGGGTCTTGGGAGCAGTTCTTC. It specifies CASSQGTSGSWEQFF. The J gene is TRBJ2-1, the V gene TRBV4-2, with 11 bases that match TRBD2. Trimming cost V 1 base and J 10 bases; bases outside gene matches: 6. The CDR3 has 15 residues. The germline CDR1 and CDR2 sequences are LGHNA and YNFKEQ.

V is TRBV7-3 and J is TRBJ2-3; no reliable D call. The length of the CDR3 is 13 residues. Trimming removed 3 bases from V and 6 bases from J, with 10 bases in between. Germline CDR1 reads SGHTA; CDR2 reads FQGTGA. This CDR3 reads CASSFEDRDTQYF. The CDR3 region has the DNA TGTGCCAGCAGCTTTGAAGACCGCGATACGCAGTATTTT.